This TCR beta chain was retrieved from a study of shared clonotypes between healthy human individuals. Germline assignment: CDR1 SGHRS and CDR2 YFSETQ. The CDR3 has 17 amino acids. The junction had 14 bases not matched to a gene; V was cut back by 3 bases and J by 3 bases. The material for each subset, its genomic DNA, was split evenly across several immunoSEQ plates. Sorted-subset replicate PCRs used about 180 ng DNA, 25,000 to 30,000 T cell genomes. Assay: immunoSEQ multiplex PCR; the TCRdb copy retains only in-frame clones and omits some. The table records about 660,000 clones, roughly 70% of them present only once. HIV-negative, healthy adults without recent acute infections or vaccinations were the donors.

The sequence was obtained from a woman aged 25 to 39 in good health. Sequencing was done on a sample of memory CD4+ T cells sorted from blood. Regarding subset: CD45RA-negative fraction. The gene calls are TRBV5-1 and TRBJ1-1; 7 nucleotides line up with TRBD1. The CDR3 is CASSSKQGRGMYTEAFF. For the CDR3, the DNA is TGCGCCAGCAGCTCAAAACAGGGGCGCGGGATGTACACTGAAGCTTTCTTT.